Below, one TCR beta chain is given with its context. The antigen remains unidentified. The PCR ran on 60 Vbeta and 13 Jbeta primers. Method: immunoSEQ multiplex PCR; TCRdb's copy keeps in-frame clones and lacks some. The sample holds 100,000 to 150,000 clones. This entry belongs to a study of cytomegalovirus exposure and HLA in healthy donors. Study-wide findings and caveats: Most CMV-associated TCR beta chains were later found to appear HLA-restricted.

CDR1 SEHNR and CDR2 FQNEAQ come from the germline V gene (reference sequence). This CDR3 region has 15 residues. J was trimmed by 6 bases and V by 5 bases; bases with no gene match: 9. The TCR sequence derives from a woman aged 40-49 years in good health and CMV-seronegative. The sample consisted of PBMCs. The chain combines TRBV7-9 with TRBJ2-1; 8 bases fit TRBD1. The CDR3 bases are TGTGCCAGCAGCCCAGGACAGGGTTTCGCCAATGAGCAGTTCTTC. Translating it yields CASSPGQGFANEQFF.